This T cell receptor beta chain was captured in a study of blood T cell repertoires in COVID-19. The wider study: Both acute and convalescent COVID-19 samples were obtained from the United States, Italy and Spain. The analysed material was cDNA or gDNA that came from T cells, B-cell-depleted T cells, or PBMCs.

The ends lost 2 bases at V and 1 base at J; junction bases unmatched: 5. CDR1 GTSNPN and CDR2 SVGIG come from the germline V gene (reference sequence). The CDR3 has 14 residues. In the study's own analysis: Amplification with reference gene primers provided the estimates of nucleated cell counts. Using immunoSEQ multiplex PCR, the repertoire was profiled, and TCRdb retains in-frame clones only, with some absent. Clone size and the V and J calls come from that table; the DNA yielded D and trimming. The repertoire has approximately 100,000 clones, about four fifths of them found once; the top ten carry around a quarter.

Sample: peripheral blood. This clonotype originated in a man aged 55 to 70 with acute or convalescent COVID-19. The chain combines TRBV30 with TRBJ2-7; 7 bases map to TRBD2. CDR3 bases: TGTGCCTGGAGTCGGGGGGACCTATCCTACGAGCAGTACGTC. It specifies CAWSRGDLSYEQYV.